The present T cell receptor beta chain was sequenced within a study of shared clonotypes between healthy human individuals. The assay was immunoSEQ multiplex PCR, and TCRdb's table has in-frame clones only and misses some. The table lists approximately 740,000 clones, 80% to 95% of them singletons. Regarding the study as a whole: Naive subsets tended to show greater estimated richness than memory subsets.

A word on this clone: Its antigen is not known.

In the naive CD8 group, cells lacked CD45RO and were positively selected for CCR7, so terminally differentiated effector memory CD45RA+ cells were left out. The donor cohort consisted entirely of Caucasian adults residing in Nashville, Tennessee. CDR1 is MNHEY and CDR2 is SMNVEV in the germline V gene (reference sequence). This CDR3 is built from 14 residues. V was cut by 2 bases and J by 3 bases, with 8 bases left in between. The sequence came from a man younger than 45 in good health. The rearrangement uses TRBV27 and TRBJ1-5; D might be TRBD1 (5 bases). The sequenced material came from naive CD8+ T cells sorted from blood. CDR3 residues: CASSLNRHNQPQHF. The CDR3 nucleotides are TGTGCCAGCAGTTTAAACAGGCACAATCAGCCCCAGCATTTT.